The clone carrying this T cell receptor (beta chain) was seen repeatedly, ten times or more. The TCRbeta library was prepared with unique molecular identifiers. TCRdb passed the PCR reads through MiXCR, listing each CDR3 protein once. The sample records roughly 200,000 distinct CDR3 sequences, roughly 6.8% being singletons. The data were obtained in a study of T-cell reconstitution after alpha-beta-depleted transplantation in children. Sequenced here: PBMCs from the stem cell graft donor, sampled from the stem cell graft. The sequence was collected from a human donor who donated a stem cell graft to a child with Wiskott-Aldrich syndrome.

The CDR3 region is CASSLAPGNNSPLHF. The CDR3 DNA reads as TGTGCCAGCAGCTTAGCTCCAGGGAATAATTCACCCCTCCACTTT. The rearrangement joins TRBV7-2 to TRBJ1-6; D may be TRBD1 (5 bases). The CDR3 spans 15 residues. V gave up 0 bases and J gave up 5 bases, with 8 bases separating them. Per the germline V gene, CDR1 is SGHTA and CDR2 is FQGNSA.